Reported below is one T cell receptor beta chain. The antigen is undetermined. The sample belongs to a study of T cell responses to AZD1222 COVID-19 vaccine. Study-wide results and caveats: Reportedly, nearly half the spike-specific TCRs target unmutated variant regions. Clonal diversity may have been underestimated in mostly white British donors.

The data were produced by immunoSEQ multiplex PCR, yet TCRdb's version contains in-frame clones alone and is incomplete. In the table there are around 150,000 clones, 80% to 95% of which are singletons. This TCR came from an adult who received the AZD1222 COVID-19 vaccine. Source: peripheral blood, taken 28 days after the second AZD1222 dose.

The CDR3 is CASSLDPGGNQPQHF. The DNA of the CDR3 is TGTGCCAGCAGCTTAGACCCCGGGGGCAATCAGCCCCAGCATTTT. V and J are TRBV11-2 and TRBJ1-5; D not certain. The germline V and J ends were trimmed by 0 bases and 2 bases, with 8 bases remaining between them. Germline values: CDR1 SGHAT, CDR2 FQNNGV. This CDR3 comprises 15 residues. The full variable domain, with the rest looked up from reference TRBV11-2 and TRBJ1-5, is EAGVAQSPRYKIIEKRQSVAFWCNPISGHATLYWYQQILGQGPKLLIQFQNNGVVDDSQLPKDRFSAERLKGVDSTLKIQPAKLEDSAVYLCASSLDPGGNQPQHFGDGTRLSIL.